This paragraph reports one T cell receptor (beta chain). The data stem from a study of blood T cell repertoires in COVID-19. Study background: Samples of COVID-19 (acute and convalescent) were obtained from the United States, Italy and Spain.

From germline, CDR1 is SEHNR and CDR2 FQNEAQ (reference sequence). The length of the CDR3 is 14 residues. Trimming at V came to 1 base and at J to 5 bases, leaving 0 bases not matched to a gene. Method: immunoSEQ multiplex PCR; TCRdb's copy keeps in-frame clones and lacks some. The profile covers about 140,000 clones, with about four fifths appearing a single time and 8% taken by the ten largest. Source material: peripheral blood. The chain joins TRBV7-9 to TRBJ2-5; TRBD1 aligns across 11 bases. The origin of this receptor is a human donor in a cohort sampled during active COVID-19. The CDR3 nucleotides read TGTGCCAGCAGCTTAGGGACAGGGGGCGAGACCCAGTACTTC. It yields the protein CASSLGTGGETQYF.